These T cell receptor beta chains were read from a single sample in a study of OX40 agonist ivuxolimab in advanced cancers. Some clones are missing from TCRdb's copy, which holds only in-frame ones; the method was immunoSEQ multiplex PCR. Of under 90,000 clones listed, nearly 90% are singletons. Material: CD4+ or CD8+ T cells sorted from blood, obtained in a trial of the OX40 agonist ivuxolimab. The receptor set was obtained from an adult with an advanced solid tumor such as melanoma, head and neck, liver or kidney cancer. CDR3s include the opening cysteine and the closing phenylalanine or tryptophan. The D gene is left open where the match is weak. Clone size, where shown, is once, few, many, or a class for clones that have expanded.

abundance	v_gene	d_gene	j_gene	CDR3aa	CDR3nt
.	TRBV23-1	.	TRBJ1-2	CAIQVGESLGYTF	TGCGCCATCCAGGTGGGGGAGTCTCTTGGCTACACCTTC
.	TRBV5-1	.	TRBJ2-3	CASSLVAGTDTQYF	TGCGCCAGCAGCTTGGTGGCAGGAACAGATACGCAGTATTTT
.	TRBV7-9	.	TRBJ2-1	CASSLGRDNEQFF	TGTGCCAGCAGCTTAGGCAGAGACAATGAGCAGTTCTTC
.	TRBV19	TRBD1	TRBJ2-1	CASRTGNSYNEQFF	TGTGCCAGTAGGACAGGGAATTCCTACAATGAGCAGTTCTTC
.	TRBV11-3	.	TRBJ1-1	CASSLNEDTEAFF	TGTGCCAGCAGCTTAAACGAAGACACTGAAGCTTTCTTT
.	TRBV5-1	TRBD2	TRBJ2-5	CASSLGSGGYETQYF	TGCGCCAGCAGCTTGGGGAGCGGGGGGTATGAGACCCAGTACTTC
.	TRBV6-5	.	TRBJ1-1	CASSYNPDLDTEAFF	TGTGCCAGCAGTTACAACCCAGACTTGGACACTGAAGCTTTCTTT
.	TRBV5-5	.	TRBJ2-3	CASSLSPTDTQYF	TGTGCCAGCAGCTTGTCACCCACAGATACGCAGTATTTT
.	TRBV10-2	.	TRBJ2-7	CASTVGAYEQYF	TGCGCCAGCACGGTAGGGGCCTACGAGCAGTACTTC
.	TRBV4-1	TRBD2	TRBJ2-4	CASSQEGLADIKNIQYF	TGCGCCAGCAGCCAAGAGGGACTAGCGGACATCAAAAACATTCAGTACTTC
.	TRBV2	.	TRBJ1-5	CASSPDGTPGNQPQHF	TGTGCCAGCAGCCCTGACGGGACCCCCGGCAATCAGCCCCAGCATTTT
once	TRBV13	TRBD1	TRBJ1-2	CASRIGTGENYGYTF	TGTGCCAGCAGAATAGGTACAGGGGAAAACTATGGCTACACCTTC
.	TRBV5-1	.	TRBJ1-2	CASSLEEFYGYTF	TGCGCCAGCAGCTTGGAAGAGTTCTATGGCTACACCTTC
.	TRBV6-5	.	TRBJ1-3	CASSYSQRSGNTIYF	TGTGCCAGCAGTTACTCCCAGCGCTCTGGAAACACCATATATTTT
.	TRBV5-4	.	TRBJ1-3	CASSVPGGSTIYF	TGTGCCAGCAGCGTGCCGGGGGGATCCACCATATATTTT
.	TRBV4-1	.	TRBJ2-1	CASSEGLRDNEQFF	TGCGCCAGCAGCGAGGGACTGAGGGACAATGAGCAGTTCTTC
.	TRBV15	.	TRBJ2-1	CATSRPSLQGTYNEQFF	TGTGCCACCAGCAGGCCCAGCTTGCAGGGGACCTACAATGAGCAGTTCTTC
.	TRBV5-1	.	TRBJ1-1	CASSLGTVNTEAFF	TGCGCCAGCAGCTTGGGGACAGTTAACACTGAAGCTTTCTTT
.	TRBV4-1	.	TRBJ2-7	CASSQEMEQYF	TGCGCCAGCAGCCAAGAAATGGAGCAGTACTTC
once	TRBV5-1	.	TRBJ1-1	CASSPREEGREAFF	TGCGCCAGCAGCCCCCGGGAAGAGGGCCGCGAGGCTTTCTTT
.	TRBV2	.	TRBJ2-2	CASIEDSRNTGELFF	TGTGCCAGCATAGAGGACTCTCGGAACACCGGGGAGCTGTTTTTT
.	TRBV6-5	TRBD1	TRBJ2-7	CASSRTGDSYEQYF	TGTGCCAGCAGCCGGACAGGGGACTCCTACGAGCAGTACTTC
.	TRBV19	TRBD1	TRBJ1-5	CASSQGVGQPQHF	TGTGCCAGTAGCCAGGGGGTAGGTCAGCCCCAGCATTTT
.	TRBV4-1	.	TRBJ1-2	CASSQADRLGYGYTF	TGCGCCAGCAGCCAAGCCGACAGGCTGGGGTATGGCTACACCTTC
.	TRBV19	.	TRBJ1-5	CASTTWGNQPQHF	TGTGCCAGTACCACTTGGGGCAATCAGCCCCAGCATTTT
.	TRBV28	.	TRBJ1-3	CASSFWDGSGNTIYF	TGTGCCAGCAGTTTTTGGGACGGCTCTGGAAACACCATATATTTT
.	TRBV6-1	TRBD1	TRBJ2-7	CASKTGSSTYEQYF	TGTGCCAGCAAGACAGGGTCCTCAACCTACGAGCAGTACTTC
few	TRBV28	TRBD1	TRBJ1-1	CASSYTGGDTEAFF	TGTGCCAGCAGCTACACAGGGGGAGACACTGAAGCTTTCTTT
once	TRBV19	.	TRBJ1-5	CASTTPQGRQPQHF	TGTGCCAGTACCACGCCCCAGGGCAGACAGCCCCAGCATTTT
.	TRBV28	.	TRBJ1-2	CASSLEDYGYTF	TGTGCCAGCAGTTTAGAGGACTATGGCTACACCTTC
.	TRBV5-5	.	TRBJ2-1	CASSSTSLSYNEQFF	TGTGCCAGCAGCTCGACTAGTCTATCCTACAATGAGCAGTTCTTC
.	TRBV6-5	TRBD1	TRBJ2-7	CASSSPGQGAYEQYF	TGTGCCAGCAGTTCTCCGGGACAGGGGGCCTACGAGCAGTACTTC
.	TRBV27	TRBD2	TRBJ2-1	CASSFVGLAGWSSYNEQFF	TGTGCCAGCAGTTTCGTGGGACTAGCGGGGTGGAGCTCCTACAATGAGCAGTTCTTC
.	TRBV7-2	.	TRBJ2-2	CASSLTAGQTTGELFF	TGTGCCAGCAGCCTAACGGCGGGACAGACAACCGGGGAGCTGTTTTTT
few	TRBV30	TRBD1	TRBJ1-1	CAWSKGARGPNTEAFF	TGTGCCTGGAGTAAGGGGGCCAGGGGGCCGAACACTGAAGCTTTCTTT
.	TRBV15	TRBD1	TRBJ1-1	CATSINRGGTEAFF	TGTGCCACCAGCATAAACAGGGGTGGTACTGAAGCTTTCTTT
.	TRBV6-5	.	TRBJ1-1	CASNSQGNTEAFF	TGTGCCAGCAATTCACAGGGAAACACTGAAGCTTTCTTT
.	TRBV10-3	TRBD1	TRBJ1-1	CAISDPRGRSWGTEAFF	TGTGCCATCAGTGATCCCAGGGGGCGTTCGTGGGGCACTGAAGCTTTCTTT
.	TRBV10-2	TRBD1	TRBJ1-1	CASNAGGTEAFF	TGCGCCAGCAATGCAGGGGGGACTGAAGCTTTCTTT
.	TRBV6-5	.	TRBJ2-7	CASSYSSGSYEQYF	TGTGCCAGCAGTTACTCAAGCGGATCCTACGAGCAGTACTTC
few	TRBV4-2	.	TRBJ1-2	CASSQAGTGAGYGYTF	TGTGCCAGCAGCCAAGCCGGGACCGGTGCGGGCTATGGCTACACCTTC
.	TRBV5-1	.	TRBJ2-5	CASSPGSIIVETQYF	TGCGCCAGCAGCCCCGGGAGTATTATCGTGGAGACCCAGTACTTC